Presented here are 26 T cell receptor beta chains from one specimen sequenced in a study of OX40 agonist ivuxolimab in advanced cancers. TCRdb's table, derived via immunoSEQ multiplex PCR, lists solely in-frame clones and lacks some. The table has 85,000 to 100,000 clones, approximately 89% seen once; the top ten hold approximately 0.2%. Specimen: CD4+ or CD8+ T cells sorted from blood, collected in a trial of the OX40 agonist ivuxolimab. These receptors originate from an adult with an advanced solid tumor such as melanoma, head and neck, liver or kidney cancer.

CDR3 amino acids: CASSPSGGTPSTDTQYF. DNA for the CDR3: TGTGCCAGCTCACCGTCCGGGGGGACGCCTAGCACAGATACGCAGTATTTT. The chain recombines TRBV18 with TRBJ2-3; 7 bases are shared with TRBD2. Trimming removed 3 bases from V and 0 bases from J; junction bases left unmatched: 9. Looked up from germline, CDR1 is KGHSH and CDR2 is LQKENI. This CDR3 region has 17 residues.

V gene TRBV7-3 combines with J gene TRBJ2-2, with 8 bases that match TRBD2. Trimming at V came to 6 bases and at J to 7 bases, leaving 7 bases not matched to a gene. From germline, CDR1 is SGHTA and CDR2 FQGTGA. The CDR3 runs 14 residues. The CDR3 loop is CASSSGTSNGELFF. In nucleotides, the CDR3 is TGTGCCAGCAGTTCCGGGACTAGTAACGGGGAGCTGTTTTTT.

The genes are TRBV5-1 and TRBJ1-3; D unclear. Germline values: CDR1 SGHRS, CDR2 YFSETQ. Deletions cut 0 bases from V and 2 bases from J, with 12 bases between. The CDR3 spans 16 residues. CDR3: CASSLDLWGTGNTIYF. In DNA, the CDR3 is TGCGCCAGCAGCTTGGATTTGTGGGGAACTGGAAACACCATATATTTT.

The J gene is TRBJ2-3, the V gene TRBV20-1; D is perhaps TRBD1 or TRBD2 (5 bases each). The CDR3 extends over 10 amino acids. V lost 0 bases to trimming and J lost 10 bases, with 5 bases between them. From germline, CDR1 is DFQATT and CDR2 SNEGSKA (reference sequence). CDR3 sequence (DNA): TGCAGTGCTAGAGAGGGGGCGCAGTATTTT. This codes for CSAREGAQYF.

The V and J genes are TRBV19 and TRBJ2-2; weak D call: TRBD2 (6 bases). Trimming removed 6 bases from V and 0 bases from J, with 14 bases in between. The CDR3 length is 16 residues. Germline V CDR1 and CDR2: LNHDA, SQIVND (reference sequence). As DNA, the CDR3 is TGTGCCAGTAGACGAACGCCTAGCGCGAACACCGGGGAGCTGTTTTTT. It codes for CASRRTPSANTGELFF.

This rearrangement joins TRBV18 to TRBJ2-2, with D possibly being TRBD2 (6 bases). V lost 3 bases, J lost 4 bases, and 18 bases lay in between. The germline CDR1 and CDR2 sequences are KGHSH and LQKENI. The CDR3 covers 17 residues. The CDR3 bases are TGTGCCAGCTCACCGCGAGTGACGCTAGCGACCACCGGGGAGCTGTTTTTT. Encoded protein: CASSPRVTLATTGELFF.

The chain has TRBV28 and TRBJ2-1; D might be TRBD1 or TRBD2, each matching 5 bases. Germline-derived CDR1 and CDR2 are MDHEN and SYDVKM. Trimming cost V 2 bases and J 6 bases, with 14 bases left between them. CDR3 length: 15 amino acids. For the CDR3, the DNA is TGTGCCAGCAGTTTAGTCCAATACGGGGCCAATGAGCAGTTCTTC. The encoded protein is CASSLVQYGANEQFF.

V is TRBV6-5 and J is TRBJ2-6, with D possibly matching TRBD1 (6 bases). Germline-derived CDR1 and CDR2 are MNHEY and SVGAGI. Trimming left V 6 bases short and J 0 bases short, with 9 bases between. The CDR3 covers 15 residues. The CDR3 DNA is TGTGCCAGCAGCTACAGGGTCTCTGGGGCCAACGTCCTGACTTTC. It encodes CASSYRVSGANVLTF.

This clone was detected once. The chain employs TRBV10-3 and TRBJ1-2, with a tentative D call TRBD1 (6 bases). Per the germline V gene, CDR1 is ENHRY and CDR2 is SYGVKD. The germline V and J ends were trimmed by 0 bases and 13 bases, with 15 bases remaining between them. This CDR3 contains 13 residues. The CDR3: CAISESKGGSSTF. For the CDR3, the DNA is TGTGCCATCAGTGAGTCGAAGGGGGGCTCTTCCACCTTC.

The chain carries TRBV30 and TRBJ2-2; weak D call: TRBD2 (7 bases). V was shortened by 2 bases and J by 4 bases, with 11 bases between the two germline ends. CDR3 length: 14 amino acids. CDR1 and CDR2 (germline): GTSNPN, SVGIG (reference sequence). CDR3 in amino acids: CAWSRGASTGELFF. Here the CDR3 DNA reads TGTGCCTGGAGTCGGGGGGCGAGCACCGGGGAGCTGTTTTTT.

Comment on this clone: This sample includes further DNA sequences coding for the same CDR3. The V call is TRBV7-2, the J call TRBJ1-2; 7 nucleotides align to TRBD1. Germline loops: CDR1 SGHTA, CDR2 FQGNSA. The V and J ends lost 1 base and 5 bases, in that order; junction bases with no gene match: 4. The CDR3 sequence is 14 residues long. The CDR3 region is CASSLVGTEYGYTF. In DNA, the CDR3 is TGTGCCAGCAGCTTAGTCGGGACAGAGTATGGCTACACCTTC.

Comments on this clone: The sample has other DNA sequences that encode this CDR3 too. V usage is TRBV7-9 and J usage is TRBJ2-5, with D possibly TRBD1 on 5 matching bases. The CDR3 totals 16 residues. CDR1 is SEHNR, CDR2 FQNEAQ, per germline (reference sequence). V shed 3 bases and J shed 2 bases, with 16 bases lying between them. CDR3 in DNA: TGTGCCAGCAGCTTTTCCCTCGACAGAGCTCAAGAGACCCAGTACTTC. Protein sequence: CASSFSLDRAQETQYF.

The genes are TRBV5-4 and TRBJ2-3; 8 positions match TRBD1. This CDR3 is built from 16 residues. V trimming: 4 bases; J trimming: 0 bases; junction bases outside the gene matches: 7. Looked up from germline, CDR1 is SGHNT and CDR2 is YYREEE (reference sequence). CDR3 protein: CASSRDRGQSTDTQYF. CDR3 nucleotides: TGTGCCAGCAGCCGCGACAGGGGCCAGAGCACAGATACGCAGTATTTT.

This clone was counted once. The J gene is TRBJ2-7, the V gene TRBV11-1; 10 nucleotides line up with TRBD1. Germline trimming cut 1 base from V and 6 bases from J; bases unmatched to any gene: 6. Germline V gives CDR1 SGHAT, CDR2 FQDESV (reference sequence). The CDR3 extends over 15 amino acids. The CDR3 DNA sequence: TGTGCCAGCAGCTTAGTAGGGACAGGGGAAGGCGAGCAGTACTTC. Residues: CASSLVGTGEGEQYF.

The chain joins TRBV19 to TRBJ2-5; the D is unclear. The CDR3 extends over 16 amino acids. CDR1 and CDR2 (germline): LNHDA, SQIVND (reference sequence). With 10 bases removed from V and 1 base from J, the gap between germline ends came to 22 bases. The CDR3 loop reads CATKGGVVAGQETQYF. The CDR3 coding sequence is TGTGCCACAAAAGGCGGCGTCGTCGCAGGCCAAGAGACCCAGTACTTC. The full variable domain, its missing parts supplied by reference TRBV19 and TRBJ2-5, is DGGITQSPKYLFRKEGQNVTLSCEQNLNHDAMYWYRQDPGQGLRLIYYSQIVNDFQKGDIAEGYSVSREKKESFPLTVTSAQKNPTAFYLCATKGGVVAGQETQYFGPGTRLLVL.

CDR3: CASSPSHAGAGNTIYF. As DNA, the CDR3 is TGTGCCAGCAGCCCGTCGCATGCGGGGGCTGGAAACACCATATATTTT. The rearrangement uses TRBV7-2 and TRBJ1-3; D might be TRBD1 (5 bases). Trimming removed 5 bases at V and 2 bases at J, with 16 bases between. The CDR3 runs to 16 residues. Germline assignment: CDR1 SGHTA and CDR2 FQGNSA.

This chain connects TRBV28 to TRBJ2-7; D is possibly TRBD1 or TRBD2 (6 bases each). Trimming left V 5 bases short and J 0 bases short, with 14 bases between. Germline V gene sequence: CDR1 MDHEN, CDR2 SYDVKM. This CDR3 spans 15 amino acids. The CDR3 reads CASSPGGAFSYEQYF. The CDR3 nucleotides read TGTGCCAGCAGTCCCGGGGGCGCATTCTCCTACGAGCAGTACTTC.

The V call is TRBV10-3, the J call TRBJ2-3; tentative D call: TRBD1 (5 bases). Trimming left V 10 bases short and J 4 bases short, with 9 bases between. The CDR3 has 11 residues. The germline CDR1 and CDR2 sequences are ENHRY and SYGVKD. The DNA for the CDR3 is TGTGCCACCGAAGGGGCAGATACGCAGTATTTT. It encodes CATEGADTQYF.

The rearrangement links TRBV10-3 to TRBJ1-2, with 9 bases aligning to TRBD1. The CDR3 covers 18 residues. Germline assignment: CDR1 ENHRY and CDR2 SYGVKD. With 0 bases clipped from V and 1 base from J, the junction kept 9 bases outside the gene matches. DNA for the CDR3: TGTGCCATCAGTGAGTCTGGGGACAGGGCGCGTCGTAACTATGGCTACACCTTC. Protein product: CAISESGDRARRNYGYTF.

Concerning this clone: This same CDR3 is encoded by further DNA sequences in the sample. This chain links TRBV11-2 with TRBJ1-4; 10 bases map to TRBD1. The CDR3 consists of 14 residues. The germline V gene has CDR1 SGHAT and CDR2 FQNNGV. With V trimmed by 1 base and J by 7 bases, 0 bases remained unmatched. The CDR3 here is CASSLGQGAEKLFF. The CDR3 DNA is TGTGCCAGCAGCTTAGGACAGGGGGCTGAAAAACTGTTTTTT.

The sample holds a few counts of this clone. The CDR3 reads CASSSPGTVSTEDIQYF. CDR3 bases: TGCGCCAGCAGTTCGCCCGGGACGGTATCAACTGAGGACATTCAGTACTTC. This chain uses TRBV4-1 with TRBJ2-4; D is possibly TRBD1 or TRBD2 (5 bases each). Germline CDR1 and CDR2: MGHRA and YSYEKL. The CDR3 is 17 residues long. Trimming removed 6 bases at V and 8 bases at J, with 26 bases between.

The CDR3 is CSAGVDTQYF. Written as DNA, the CDR3 is TGCAGTGCTGGAGTGGATACGCAGTATTTT. The V call is TRBV20-1, the J call TRBJ2-3; D gene ambiguous. CDR3 length: 10 amino acids. Trimming took off 5 bases at V and 6 bases at J, with 6 bases between the two ends. The germline V gene encodes CDR1 DFQATT and CDR2 SNEGSKA (reference sequence).

The rearrangement joins TRBV18 to TRBJ2-1; no clear D gene. The ends were cut back, 4 bases at V and 5 bases at J, with 9 bases in the middle. Germline assignment: CDR1 KGHSH and CDR2 LQKENI. This CDR3 has 13 amino acids. The CDR3 DNA reads as TGTGCCAGCTCACTTGACGAGAACAATGAGCAGTTCTTC. It translates to CASSLDENNEQFF.

The chain couples TRBV28 to TRBJ1-1; D remains unclear. The CDR3 has 13 amino acids. Trimming pared 5 bases from V and 4 bases from J, leaving 11 bases between. Per the germline V gene, CDR1 is MDHEN and CDR2 is SYDVKM. CDR3 in amino acids: CASSPAESTEAFF. The CDR3 DNA reads TGTGCCAGCAGTCCTGCCGAGAGCACTGAAGCTTTCTTT.

The count of this clone is one. DNA for the CDR3: TGTGCCAGCAGCTCCAGCGGGAGTCCCGGGGAGCTGTTTTTT. Protein: CASSSSGSPGELFF. The rearrangement links TRBV7-3 to TRBJ2-2; 8 bases line up with TRBD2. CDR3 length equals 14 residues. Trimming removed 4 bases from V and 6 bases from J; junction bases left unmatched: 4. CDR1 is SGHTA and CDR2 is FQGTGA in the germline V gene. Complete variable domain (other parts from reference TRBV7-3 and TRBJ2-2): GAGVSQTPSNKVTEKGKYVELRCDPISGHTALYWYRQSLGQGPEFLIYFQGTGAADDSGLPNDRFFAVRPEGSVSTLKIQRTERGDSAVYLCASSSSGSPGELFFGEGSRLTVL.

This clone was recorded once. The chain has TRBV30 and TRBJ2-3; 10 nucleotides line up with TRBD1. The germline V gene encodes CDR1 GTSNPN and CDR2 SVGIG (reference sequence). The CDR3 runs 15 residues. The V segment lost 5 bases and the J segment 3 bases; nucleotides outside the gene matches: 8. DNA for the CDR3: TGTGCCTGGGGGAGACAGGGGGCGTCAACAGATACGCAGTATTTT. It specifies CAWGRQGASTDTQYF.